A selection of T cell receptor beta chains follows, all from one sample in a study of T cells in Graves' hyperthyroidism and ophthalmopathy. TCRdb passed the multiplex PCR reads through MiXCR, listing each CDR3 protein once. The repertoire holds 500,000 to 600,000 distinct CDR3 sequences, with 16% as singletons. The sequencing input was blood. The source is a young woman with Graves' hyperthyroidism. Each CDR3 is given with its conserved first and last residue. D genes are given only for firm matches. The size of a clone is reported for some rows only, either as once, few or many, or as a class for expanded clones.

d_call j_call v_call clone_size cdr3_aa cdr3_nt
. TRBJ2-7 TRBV27 . CASSFLAGKGYEQYF TGTGCCAGCAGTTTTCTAGCAGGGAAGGGTTACGAGCAGTACTTC
. TRBJ1-5 TRBV12-3/TRBV12-4 . CASSLLLPQPQHF TGTGCCAGCAGTTTACTATTACCGCAGCCCCAGCATTTT
. TRBJ1-5 TRBV30 once CAWTPSEGNYQPQHF TGTGCCTGGACCCCCTCAGAAGGAAATTATCAGCCCCAGCATTTT
TRBD1 TRBJ1-1 TRBV29-1 many CSVSTGGLTEAFF TGCAGCGTTTCGACAGGGGGCCTTACTGAAGCTTTCTTT
. TRBJ1-6 TRBV27 . CASRGGMSNSPLHF TGTGCCAGCAGGGGGGGGATGTCTAATTCACCCCTCCACTTT
. TRBJ2-7 TRBV9 many CASSVGALSSYEQYF TGTGCCAGCAGCGTAGGGGCGCTGAGCTCCTACGAGCAGTACTTC
. TRBJ1-1 TRBV6-1 many CASFWETEAFF TGTGCCAGCTTTTGGGAAACTGAAGCTTTCTTT
. TRBJ1-5 TRBV20-1 many CSARDRRGGGQPQHF TGCAGTGCTAGAGATCGGAGGGGGGGGGGACAGCCCCAGCATTTT
. TRBJ2-5 TRBV28 many CASSLHRQGSGETQYF TGTGCCAGCAGTTTACATAGGCAGGGAAGCGGGGAGACCCAGTACTTC
TRBD2 TRBJ2-1 TRBV27 many CASWSFTSGGSGEQFF TGTGCCAGCTGGTCATTTACTAGCGGGGGTTCTGGTGAGCAGTTCTTC
TRBD1 TRBJ2-5 TRBV6-2/TRBV6-3 many CASSSWDRKQETQYF TGTGCCAGCAGTTCCTGGGACAGGAAGCAAGAGACCCAGTACTTC
. TRBJ1-1 TRBV14 few CASSRNYGQNTEAFF TGTGCCAGCAGCCGGAACTACGGACAGAACACTGAAGCTTTCTTT
TRBD1 TRBJ1-5 TRBV10-3 many CATRGDRAPNQPQHF TGTGCCACGAGGGGGGACAGGGCCCCCAATCAGCCCCAGCATTTT
. TRBJ2-7 TRBV7-2 many CASSSSGGSGRQQYF TGTGCCAGCAGCTCGTCCGGGGGTAGCGGCAGGCAGCAGTACTTC
. TRBJ1-4 TRBV28 few CASSRQKINEKLFF TGTGCCAGCAGCAGACAGAAAATTAATGAAAAACTGTTTTTT
. TRBJ2-3 TRBV11-2 many CASSFPYWTSQRDTQYF TGTGCCAGCAGCTTTCCCTACTGGACCTCACAGCGGGATACGCAGTATTTT
TRBD2 TRBJ2-3 TRBV3-1 . CASSQWREGSRADTQYF TGTGCCAGCAGCCAATGGCGGGAGGGGTCTAGGGCAGATACGCAGTATTTT
. TRBJ2-2 TRBV5-1 . CASSLKGAGELFF TGCGCCAGCAGCTTGAAAGGGGCCGGGGAGCTGTTTTTT
TRBD1 TRBJ2-7 TRBV7-2 . CASSYRDRPFYEQYF TGTGCCAGCAGCTACCGGGACAGGCCCTTCTACGAGCAGTACTTC
. TRBJ2-2 TRBV7-6 few CASSLGPTNTGELFF TGTGCCAGCAGCTTAGGGCCGACGAACACCGGGGAGCTGTTTTTT
TRBD1 TRBJ1-5 TRBV12-3/TRBV12-4 many CASSRDRHQHF TGTGCCAGCAGCCGGGACAGGCACCAGCATTTT
. TRBJ2-5 TRBV4-1 few CASSRRDNQETQYF TGCGCCAGCAGTCGCCGGGACAACCAAGAGACCCAGTACTTC
. TRBJ1-2 TRBV19 . CASSSGRTRGREAYGYTF TGTGCCAGTAGTTCGGGTCGGACTCGCGGCAGGGAGGCCTATGGCTACACCTTC
. TRBJ2-3 TRBV19 . CASSMDTARADTQYF TGTGCCAGTAGTATGGATACAGCGAGGGCAGATACGCAGTATTTT
TRBD1 TRBJ2-7 TRBV2 many CASNRDRGYEQYF TGTGCCAGCAACCGGGACAGGGGCTACGAGCAGTACTTC
TRBD1 TRBJ1-2 TRBV12-3/TRBV12-4 many CASSSTGTGSGYTF TGTGCCAGCAGCAGCACTGGGACAGGGAGCGGCTACACCTTC
. TRBJ1-1 TRBV3-1 few CASSQDLPGTNTEAFF TGTGCCAGCAGCCAAGATCTTCCAGGCACGAACACTGAAGCTTTCTTT